This T cell receptor (beta chain) was found in a study of blood T cell repertoires in COVID-19. Turning to the study itself: Acute and convalescent COVID-19 specimens originated in the United States, Italy and Spain. PBMCs, B-cell-depleted T cells, or T cells were the source of the cDNA or gDNA that made up the material.

The authors' processing: Counts of nucleated cells, estimated from reference gene primer amplification, were obtained. The repertoire was sequenced with immunoSEQ multiplex PCR; TCRdb's copy has only in-frame clones and lacks some. The V and J calls and the clone size are those of that table, but D and trimming were determined from the DNA. This sample yields tens of thousands of clones, of which roughly 77% are seen a single time; about a quarter belongs to the top ten. This CDR3 is built from 13 residues. Germline V gene sequence: CDR1 SGHTA, CDR2 FQGTGA. V gave up 4 bases and J gave up 4 bases; unmatched junction bases: 2.

The sequenced material came from peripheral blood. The TCR comes from a man at least 80 years old with acute or convalescent COVID-19. The chain links TRBV7-3 to TRBJ1-1, with TRBD1 matching 8 bases. CDR3 in amino acids: CASSSQGGTEAFF. CDR3 coding DNA: TGTGCCAGCAGCTCACAGGGGGGCACTGAAGCTTTCTTT.